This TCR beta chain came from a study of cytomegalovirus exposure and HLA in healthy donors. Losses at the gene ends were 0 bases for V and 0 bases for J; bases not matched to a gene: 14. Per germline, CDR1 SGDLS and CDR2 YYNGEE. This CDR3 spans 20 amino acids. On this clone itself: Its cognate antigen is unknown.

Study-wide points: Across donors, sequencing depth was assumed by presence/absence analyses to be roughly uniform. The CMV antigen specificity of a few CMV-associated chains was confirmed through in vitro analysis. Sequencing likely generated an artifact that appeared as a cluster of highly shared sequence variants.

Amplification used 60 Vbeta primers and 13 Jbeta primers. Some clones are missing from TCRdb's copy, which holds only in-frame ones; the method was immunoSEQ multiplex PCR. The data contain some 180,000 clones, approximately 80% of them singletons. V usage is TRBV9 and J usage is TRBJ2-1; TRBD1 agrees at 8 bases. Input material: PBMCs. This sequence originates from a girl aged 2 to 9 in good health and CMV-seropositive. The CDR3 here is CASSVGGLGQDRYSYNEQFF. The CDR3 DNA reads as TGTGCCAGCAGCGTAGGTGGTTTGGGACAGGATCGATACTCCTACAATGAGCAGTTCTTC.